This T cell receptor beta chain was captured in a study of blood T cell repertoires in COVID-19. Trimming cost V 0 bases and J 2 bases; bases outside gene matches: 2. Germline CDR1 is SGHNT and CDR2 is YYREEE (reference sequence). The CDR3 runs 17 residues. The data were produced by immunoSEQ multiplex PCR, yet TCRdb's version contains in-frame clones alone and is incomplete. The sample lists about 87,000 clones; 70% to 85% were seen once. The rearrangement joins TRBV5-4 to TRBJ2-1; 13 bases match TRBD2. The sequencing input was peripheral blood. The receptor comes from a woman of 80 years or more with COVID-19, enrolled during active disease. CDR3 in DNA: TGTGCCAGCAGCTTGGGACTAGCGGGGGGACCCTACAATGAGCAGTTCTTC. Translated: CASSLGLAGGPYNEQFF. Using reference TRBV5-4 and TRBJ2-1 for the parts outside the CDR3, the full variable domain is ETGVTQSPTHLIKTRGQQVTLRCSSQSGHNTVSWYQQALGQGPQFIFQYYREEENGRGNFPPRFSGLQFPNYSSELNVNALELDDSALYLCASSLGLAGGPYNEQFFGPGTRLTVL.